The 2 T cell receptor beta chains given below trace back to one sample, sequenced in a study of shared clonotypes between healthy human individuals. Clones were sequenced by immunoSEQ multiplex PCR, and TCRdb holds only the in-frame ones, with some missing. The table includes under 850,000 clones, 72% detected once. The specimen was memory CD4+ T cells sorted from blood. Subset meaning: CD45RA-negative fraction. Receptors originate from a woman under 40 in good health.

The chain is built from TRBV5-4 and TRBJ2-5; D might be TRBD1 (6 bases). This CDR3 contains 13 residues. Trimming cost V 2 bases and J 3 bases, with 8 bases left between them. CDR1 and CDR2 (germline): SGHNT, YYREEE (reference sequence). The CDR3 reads CASSFSGEETQYF. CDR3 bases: TGTGCCAGCAGCTTTTCAGGGGAAGAGACCCAGTACTTC.

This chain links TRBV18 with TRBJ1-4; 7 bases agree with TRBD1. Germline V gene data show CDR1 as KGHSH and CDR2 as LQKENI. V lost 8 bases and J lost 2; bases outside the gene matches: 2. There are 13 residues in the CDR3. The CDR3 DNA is TGTGCCAGCGCGGACAGGACTAATGAAAAACTGTTTTTT. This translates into CASADRTNEKLFF.